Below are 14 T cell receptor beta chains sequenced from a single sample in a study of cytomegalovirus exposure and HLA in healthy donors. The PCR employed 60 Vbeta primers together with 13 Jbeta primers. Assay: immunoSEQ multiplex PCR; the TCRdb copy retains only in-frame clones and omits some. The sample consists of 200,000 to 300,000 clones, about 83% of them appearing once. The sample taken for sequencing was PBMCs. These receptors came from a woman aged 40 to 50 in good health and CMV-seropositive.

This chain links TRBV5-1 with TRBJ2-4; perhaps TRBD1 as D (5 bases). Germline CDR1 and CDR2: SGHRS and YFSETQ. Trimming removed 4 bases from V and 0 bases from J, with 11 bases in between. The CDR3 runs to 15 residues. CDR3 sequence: CASSSTGLAKNIQYF. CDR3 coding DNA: TGCGCCAGCAGCAGTACAGGATTAGCCAAAAACATTCAGTACTTC.

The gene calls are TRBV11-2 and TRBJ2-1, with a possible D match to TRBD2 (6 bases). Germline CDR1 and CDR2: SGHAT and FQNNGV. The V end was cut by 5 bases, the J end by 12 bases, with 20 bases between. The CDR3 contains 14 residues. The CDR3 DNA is TGTGCCAGCAGCCAACTTGGCGGGGTGTCAGTGCAGTTCTTC. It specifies CASSQLGGVSVQFF.

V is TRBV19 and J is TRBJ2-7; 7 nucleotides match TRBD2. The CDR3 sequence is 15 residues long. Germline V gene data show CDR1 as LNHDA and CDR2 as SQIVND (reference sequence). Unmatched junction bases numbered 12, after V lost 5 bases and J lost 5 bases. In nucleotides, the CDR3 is TGTGCCAGTAGTCCTACGGGCGGGAGAATCCACGAGCAGTACTTC. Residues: CASSPTGGRIHEQYF.

This chain's CDR3 is CASSPRTGLYQPQHF. CDR3 bases: TGTGCCAGCAGTCCCCGGACAGGCTTATATCAGCCCCAGCATTTT. This chain uses TRBV28 with TRBJ1-5; 7 bases match TRBD1. V dropped 5 bases and J dropped 5; count of bases not matched to a gene: 9. The germline CDR1 and CDR2 sequences are MDHEN and SYDVKM. The CDR3 sequence is 15 residues long.

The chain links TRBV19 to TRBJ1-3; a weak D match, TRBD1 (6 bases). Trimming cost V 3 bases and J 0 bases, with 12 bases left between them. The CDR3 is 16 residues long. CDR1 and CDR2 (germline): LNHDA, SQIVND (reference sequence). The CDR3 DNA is TGTGCCAGTAGTATTTATACAGGGTCCTCTGGAAACACCATATATTTT. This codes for CASSIYTGSSGNTIYF.

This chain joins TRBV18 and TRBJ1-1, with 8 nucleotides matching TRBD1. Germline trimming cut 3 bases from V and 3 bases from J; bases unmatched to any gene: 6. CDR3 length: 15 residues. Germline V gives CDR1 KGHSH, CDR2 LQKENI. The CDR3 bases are TGTGCCAGCTCACCGACTCAGGGGGCCGACACTGAAGCTTTCTTT. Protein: CASSPTQGADTEAFF.

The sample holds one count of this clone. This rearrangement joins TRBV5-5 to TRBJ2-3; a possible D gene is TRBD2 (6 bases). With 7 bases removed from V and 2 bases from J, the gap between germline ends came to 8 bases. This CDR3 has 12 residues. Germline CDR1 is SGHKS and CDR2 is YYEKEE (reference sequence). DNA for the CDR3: TGTGCCAGCTCGGGGGTCACAGATACGCAGTATTTT. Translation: CASSGVTDTQYF. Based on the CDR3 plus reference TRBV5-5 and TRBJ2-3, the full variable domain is DAGVTQSPTHLIKTRGQQVTLRCSPISGHKSVSWYQQVLGQGPQFIFQYYEKEERGRGNFPDRFSARQFPNYSSELNVNALLLGDSALYLCASSGVTDTQYFGPGTRLTVL.

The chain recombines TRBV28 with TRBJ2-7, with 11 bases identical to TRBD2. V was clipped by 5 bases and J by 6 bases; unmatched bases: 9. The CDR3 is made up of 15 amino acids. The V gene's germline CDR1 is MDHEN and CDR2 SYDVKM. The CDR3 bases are TGTGCCAGCAGTACAACTAGCGGGAGAAGGTTCGAGCAGTACTTC. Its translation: CASSTTSGRRFEQYF. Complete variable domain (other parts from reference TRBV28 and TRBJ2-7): DVKVTQSSRYLVKRTGEKVFLECVQDMDHENMFWYRQDPGLGLRLIYFSYDVKMKEKGDIPEGYSVSREKKERFSLILESASTNQTSMYLCASSTTSGRRFEQYFGPGTRLTVT.

DNA of the CDR3: TGCGCCAGCAGCACACAGGGTTGGAATGAAAAACTGTTTTTT. It yields the protein CASSTQGWNEKLFF. This chain connects TRBV5-1 to TRBJ1-4; D possibly corresponds to TRBD1 (6 bases). This CDR3 is 14 amino acids long. CDR1 and CDR2 (germline): SGHRS, YFSETQ. Between the trimmed V and J ends, which lost 4 bases and 5 bases, there was a span of 12 bases.

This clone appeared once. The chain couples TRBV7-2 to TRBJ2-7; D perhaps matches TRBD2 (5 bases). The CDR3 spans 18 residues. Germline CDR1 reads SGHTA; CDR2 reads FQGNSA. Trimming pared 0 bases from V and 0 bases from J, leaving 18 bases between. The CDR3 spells CASSLAPDSQVVSYEQYF. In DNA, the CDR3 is TGTGCCAGCAGCTTAGCACCGGACTCCCAAGTCGTCTCCTACGAGCAGTACTTC.

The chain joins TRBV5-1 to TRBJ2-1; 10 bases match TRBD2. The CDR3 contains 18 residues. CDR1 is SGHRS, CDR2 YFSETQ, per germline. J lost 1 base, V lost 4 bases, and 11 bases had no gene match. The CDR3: CASSPRPIAGGSYNEQFF. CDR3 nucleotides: TGCGCCAGCAGCCCAAGACCTATAGCGGGAGGATCCTACAATGAGCAGTTCTTC.

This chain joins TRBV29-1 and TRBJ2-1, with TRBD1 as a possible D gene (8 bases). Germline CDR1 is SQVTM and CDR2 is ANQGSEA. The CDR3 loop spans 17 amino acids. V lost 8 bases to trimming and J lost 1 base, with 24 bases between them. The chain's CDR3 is CSTAGTGGVRSYNEQFF. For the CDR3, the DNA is TGCAGCACCGCCGGTACAGGGGGGGTCCGGTCCTACAATGAGCAGTTCTTC.

The CDR3 loop reads CASSTPGTSLYEQYF. CDR3 nucleotides: TGCGCCAGCAGCACCCCCGGGACAAGCCTCTACGAGCAGTACTTC. The chain couples TRBV5-1 to TRBJ2-7; the D gene is possibly TRBD1 (6 bases). Per germline, CDR1 SGHRS and CDR2 YFSETQ. The CDR3 spans 15 residues. Trimming removed 4 bases from V and 3 bases from J, with 17 bases in between.

CDR3 DNA sequence: TGTGCCAGCAGTGAACAGTACAATGAGCAGTTCTTC. It specifies CASSEQYNEQFF. The rearrangement uses TRBV25-1 and TRBJ2-1, with D unresolved. The V gene's germline CDR1 is MGHDK and CDR2 SYGVNS. The CDR3 consists of 12 residues. The V end was cut by 2 bases, the J end by 4 bases, with 3 bases between.